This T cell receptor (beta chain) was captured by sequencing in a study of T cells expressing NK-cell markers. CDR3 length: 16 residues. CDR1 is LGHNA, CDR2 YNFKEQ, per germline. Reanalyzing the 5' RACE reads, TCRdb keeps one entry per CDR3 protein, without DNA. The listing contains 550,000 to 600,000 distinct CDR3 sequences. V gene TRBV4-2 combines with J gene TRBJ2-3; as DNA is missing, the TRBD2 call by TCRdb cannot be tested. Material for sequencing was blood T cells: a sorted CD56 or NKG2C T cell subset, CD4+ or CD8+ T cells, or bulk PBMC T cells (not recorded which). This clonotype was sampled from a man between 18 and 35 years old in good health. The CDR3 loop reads CASSQRREGTTDTQYF.